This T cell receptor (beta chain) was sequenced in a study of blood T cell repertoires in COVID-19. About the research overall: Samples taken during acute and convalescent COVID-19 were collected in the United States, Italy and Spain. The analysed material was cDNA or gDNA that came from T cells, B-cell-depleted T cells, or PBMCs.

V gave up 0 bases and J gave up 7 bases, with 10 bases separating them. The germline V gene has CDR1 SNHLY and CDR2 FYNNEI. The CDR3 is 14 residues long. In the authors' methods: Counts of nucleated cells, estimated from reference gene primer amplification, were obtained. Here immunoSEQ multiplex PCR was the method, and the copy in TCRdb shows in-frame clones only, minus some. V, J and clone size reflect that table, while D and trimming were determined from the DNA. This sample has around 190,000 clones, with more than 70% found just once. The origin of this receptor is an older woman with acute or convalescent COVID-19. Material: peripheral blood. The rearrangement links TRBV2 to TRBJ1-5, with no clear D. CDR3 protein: CASSEAPGYQPQHF. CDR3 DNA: TGTGCCAGCAGTGAAGCGCCGGGGTACCAGCCCCAGCATTTT.